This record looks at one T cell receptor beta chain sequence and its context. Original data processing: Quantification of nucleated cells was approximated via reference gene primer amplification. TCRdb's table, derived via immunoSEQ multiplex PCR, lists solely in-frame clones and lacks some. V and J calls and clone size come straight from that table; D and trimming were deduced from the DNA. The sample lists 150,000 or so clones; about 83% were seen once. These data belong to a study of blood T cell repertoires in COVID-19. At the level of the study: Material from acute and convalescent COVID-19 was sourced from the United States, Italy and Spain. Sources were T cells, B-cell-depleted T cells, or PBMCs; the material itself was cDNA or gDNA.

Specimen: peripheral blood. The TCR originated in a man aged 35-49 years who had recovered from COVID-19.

CDR3 DNA sequence: TGTGCCAGCCAGGAGGGACAGGGACTGAACACTGAAGCTTTCTTT. It is translated as CASQEGQGLNTEAFF. The chain is built from TRBV13 and TRBJ1-1, with 9 positions matching TRBD1. Trimming removed 8 bases from V and 0 bases from J; junction bases left unmatched: 7. The CDR3 consists of 15 residues. Germline V gives CDR1 PRHDT, CDR2 FYEKMQ (reference sequence).